The 16 T cell receptor beta chains given below trace back to one sample, sequenced in a study of human T cells and chemical hapten exposure. TCRdb re-called the RACE reads with MiXCR, one entry per CDR3 protein. The table includes just over 95,000 distinct CDR3 sequences, around 25% detected once. The time point denotes: patch test 3, about 24 weeks after DPC sensitization. This sample's treatment: therapeutic diphenylcyclopropenone sensitization with weekly scalp DPC. The input for sequencing was whole blood, taken in connection with sensitization to the hapten diphenylcyclopropenone (DPC). These receptor sequences come from a man aged 35-49 years with alopecia areata. Some clones in this sample may be carry-over from other donors' samples.

This CDR3 is CASSDEYEQYF. The CDR3 nucleotides are TGTGCCAGCAGTGACGAATACGAGCAGTACTTC. The V call is TRBV6-1, the J call TRBJ2-7; D unresolved. The germline V and J ends were trimmed by 3 bases and 4 bases, with 4 bases remaining between them. Germline CDR1 is MNHNS and CDR2 is SASEGT. This CDR3 region has 11 residues.

The genes are TRBV25-1 and TRBJ2-7; D possibly corresponds to TRBD2 (6 bases). Between the trimmed V and J ends, which lost 4 bases and 0 bases, there was a span of 13 bases. Germline V gives CDR1 MGHDK, CDR2 SYGVNS. The CDR3 is 15 residues long. The CDR3 protein is CASSVLSGASYEQYF. The CDR3 DNA follows: TGTGCCAGCAGTGTACTTAGCGGAGCCTCCTACGAGCAGTACTTC.

The gene calls are TRBV28 and TRBJ1-5; unclear D gene. Germline V lookup: CDR1 MDHEN, CDR2 SYDVKM. This CDR3 has 16 amino acids. V lost 4 bases and J lost 1, with 14 bases in between. CDR3: CASSSPTGLSNQPQHF. For the CDR3, the DNA is TGTGCCAGCAGTTCCCCCACGGGCCTAAGCAATCAGCCCCAGCATTTT.

V is TRBV7-2 and J is TRBJ1-3; D gene uncertain. Germline values: CDR1 SGHTA, CDR2 FQGNSA. CDR3 length: 14 amino acids. Trimming stripped 1 base from V and 7 bases from J, with 11 bases between. CDR3 sequence: CASSLGERLNTIYF. In DNA form, the CDR3 reads TGTGCCAGCAGCTTAGGAGAGAGGCTGAACACCATATATTTT.

This clonotype was picked up a small number of times. This chain links TRBV28 with TRBJ2-7, with 10 bases aligning to TRBD2. This CDR3 comprises 15 residues. J lost 4 bases, V lost 7 bases, and 10 bases had no gene match. Germline V gene lookup returns CDR1 MDHEN and CDR2 SYDVKM. As DNA, the CDR3 is TGTGCCAGCACTGACAGCGGGAGGGCCTTATACGAGCAGTACTTC. It is translated as CASTDSGRALYEQYF.

This chain uses TRBV6-5 with TRBJ1-2; D is undetermined. This CDR3 is built from 16 residues. The germline gives CDR1 MNHEY, CDR2 SVGAGI. The V end lost 0 bases, the J end lost 8 bases, and 19 bases lay between the germline ends. The chain's CDR3 is CASSYSTDSRLGGYTF. DNA of the CDR3: TGTGCCAGCAGTTACTCCACTGACTCTCGATTAGGGGGCTACACCTTC.

This clonotype is judged medium-sized (0.01 to 0.1%). This sequence joins TRBV4-3 and TRBJ1-6, with TRBD1 matching over 12 bases. Unmatched junction bases numbered 5, after V lost 1 base and J lost 10 bases. CDR1 LGHNA and CDR2 YSLEER come from the germline V gene. The CDR3 runs to 16 residues. The CDR3 bases are TGCGCCAGCAGCCAAGCCGGGACAGGGGGCAGGTCACCCCTCCACTTT. It codes for CASSQAGTGGRSPLHF.

V and J are TRBV27 and TRBJ2-6; 10 nucleotides line up with TRBD1. V lost 6 bases, J lost 1 base, and 12 bases stayed unmatched. Germline values: CDR1 MNHEY, CDR2 SMNVEV (reference sequence). The CDR3 totals 19 residues. The CDR3 sequence is CASSLLPGQGMSGANVLTF. CDR3 sequence (DNA): TGTGCCAGCAGCCTCTTACCGGGACAGGGGATGTCTGGGGCCAACGTCCTGACTTTC.

This chain links TRBV19 with TRBJ2-1; TRBD2 agrees at 10 bases. CDR1 is LNHDA, CDR2 SQIVND, per germline (reference sequence). The CDR3 contains 15 residues. V dropped 3 bases and J dropped 2; count of bases not matched to a gene: 1. Here the CDR3 reads CASSMSGRAYNEQFF. CDR3 sequence (DNA): TGTGCCAGTAGTATGAGCGGGAGGGCCTACAATGAGCAGTTCTTC.

This clonotype was seen only a few times. The rearrangement links TRBV5-8 to TRBJ2-2; D is perhaps TRBD2 (6 bases). V lost 0 bases to trimming and J lost 6 bases, with 9 bases between them. The length of the CDR3 is 14 residues. Germline values: CDR1 SGHTS, CDR2 YDEGEE. CDR3 in DNA: TGTGCCAGCAGCTTGGAGTCTAGCGCCGGGGAGCTGTTTTTT. Its translation is CASSLESSAGELFF.

This clonotype was counted between two and nine times. This chain connects TRBV12-3 or TRBV12-4 to TRBJ1-5; D not resolved. Trimming removed 6 bases from V and 5 bases from J, with 20 bases in between. CDR3 length: 16 residues. CDR3 in DNA: TGTGCCAGCAGCCCCCGGGCCCCAACTTCCGATCAGCCCCAGCATTTT. Residues: CASSPRAPTSDQPQHF.

This clonotype has just a few counts. J is TRBJ1-1 and V is TRBV10-3; the match to TRBD1 covers 7 bases. V was clipped by 5 bases and J by 8 bases; unmatched bases: 2. Germline CDR1 and CDR2: ENHRY and SYGVKD. The CDR3 is 11 amino acids. CDR3 DNA sequence: TGTGCCATCAGTAGGGACAGCGAAGCTTTCTTT. Encoded protein: CAISRDSEAFF.

This clonotype was seen only a few times. This sequence joins TRBV20-1 and TRBJ2-7; 11 positions match TRBD2. Germline loops: CDR1 DFQATT, CDR2 SNEGSKA (reference sequence). CDR3 size: 17 residues. Trimming at V came to 5 bases and at J to 0 bases, leaving 12 bases not matched to a gene. CDR3 DNA sequence: TGCAGTGCTCTAGTCGAACTAGCGGGAGTTAGCTCCTACGAGCAGTACTTC. Residues: CSALVELAGVSSYEQYF.

This chain connects TRBV25-1 to TRBJ2-1, with 8 positions matching TRBD1. This CDR3 is 14 amino acids long. Trimming took 5 bases from V and 9 from J; bases not matched to a gene: 9. Germline loops: CDR1 MGHDK, CDR2 SYGVNS. Here the CDR3 reads CASSRGQAGSEQFF. DNA of the CDR3: TGTGCCAGCAGTCGGGGACAGGCAGGGAGTGAGCAGTTCTTC.

This chain connects TRBV10-3 to TRBJ2-3; 9 bases agree with TRBD2. Germline trimming cut 3 bases from V and 4 bases from J; bases unmatched to any gene: 8. This CDR3 contains 16 residues. Germline V gene lookup returns CDR1 ENHRY and CDR2 SYGVKD. CDR3: CAISDPGTSTADTQYF. DNA for the CDR3: TGTGCCATCAGTGACCCCGGGACTAGCACGGCAGATACGCAGTATTTT.

This clonotype was counted between two and nine times. The chain is built from TRBV28 and TRBJ1-2; no clear D gene. This CDR3 is built from 13 residues. The germline V gene encodes CDR1 MDHEN and CDR2 SYDVKM. V lost 6 bases and J lost 8, with 16 bases in between. The chain's CDR3 is CASRQDPMGGYTF. CDR3 bases: TGTGCCAGCAGACAAGACCCCATGGGGGGCTACACCTTC.